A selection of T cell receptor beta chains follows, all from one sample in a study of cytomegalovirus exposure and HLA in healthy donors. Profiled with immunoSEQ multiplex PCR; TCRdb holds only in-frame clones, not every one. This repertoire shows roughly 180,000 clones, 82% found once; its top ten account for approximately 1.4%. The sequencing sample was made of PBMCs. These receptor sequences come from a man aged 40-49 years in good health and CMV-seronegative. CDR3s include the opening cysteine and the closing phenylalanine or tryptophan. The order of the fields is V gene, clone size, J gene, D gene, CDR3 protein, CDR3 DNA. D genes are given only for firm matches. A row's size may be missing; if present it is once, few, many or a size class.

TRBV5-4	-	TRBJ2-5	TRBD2	CASSFGTSGQETQYF	TGTGCCAGCAGCTTCGGGACTAGCGGGCAAGAGACCCAGTACTTC
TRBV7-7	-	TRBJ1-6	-	CASSLNRQGSPLHF	TGTGCTAGCAGCTTAAACAGGCAGGGCTCACCCCTCCACTTT
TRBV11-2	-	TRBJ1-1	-	CASSLGARNTEAFF	TGTGCCAGCAGCTTAGGGGCAAGGAACACTGAAGCTTTCTTT
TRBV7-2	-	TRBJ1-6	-	CASSSLLTYNSPLHF	TGTGCCAGCAGCTCTCTCCTAACCTATAATTCACCCCTCCACTTT
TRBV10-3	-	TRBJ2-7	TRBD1	CATGQGYEQYF	TGTGCCACCGGACAGGGTTACGAGCAGTACTTC
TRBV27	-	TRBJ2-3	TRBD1	CASSWAGQGRDTQYF	TGTGCCAGCAGTTGGGCGGGACAGGGCAGAGATACGCAGTATTTT
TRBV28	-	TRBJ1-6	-	CASRRTAGDSPLHF	TGTGCCAGCAGGAGGACAGCAGGGGATTCACCCCTCCACTTT
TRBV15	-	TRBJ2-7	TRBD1	CATSTSYDRGYEQYF	TGTGCCACCAGCACGAGTTACGACAGGGGCTACGAGCAGTACTTC
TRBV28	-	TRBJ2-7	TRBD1	CASSWGQPYEQYF	TGTGCCAGCAGTTGGGGACAGCCCTACGAGCAGTACTTC
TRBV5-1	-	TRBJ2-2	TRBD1	CASAGPGQENTGELFF	TGCGCCAGTGCCGGACCGGGACAGGAGAACACCGGGGAGCTGTTTTTT
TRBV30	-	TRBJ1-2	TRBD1	CAWSVKAGGHYGYTF	TGTGCCTGGAGTGTAAAAGCAGGGGGCCACTATGGCTACACCTTC
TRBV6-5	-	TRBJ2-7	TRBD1	CASSYSHRGLYEQYF	TGTGCCAGCAGTTACTCCCACAGGGGGCTCTACGAGCAGTACTTC
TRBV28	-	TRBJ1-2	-	CASSTGPLYYGYTF	TGTGCCAGCAGTACAGGGCCTCTATACTATGGCTACACCTTC
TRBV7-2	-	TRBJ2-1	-	CASSSNRATNNEQFF	TGTGCCAGCAGCTCGAATCGGGCGACTAACAATGAGCAGTTCTTC
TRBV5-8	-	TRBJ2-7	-	CASSLRRASSYEQYF	TGTGCCAGCAGCTTGCGTCGCGCAAGCTCCTACGAGCAGTACTTC
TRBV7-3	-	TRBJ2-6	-	CASSPPGGAAGANVLTF	TGTGCCAGCAGCCCCCCCGGAGGGGCGGCTGGGGCCAACGTCCTGACTTTC
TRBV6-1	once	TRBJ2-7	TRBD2	CASSSGTTLLSQYF	TGTGCCAGCAGCTCCGGGACTACCCTATTATCGCAGTACTTC
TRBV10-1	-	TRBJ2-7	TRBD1	CASSDGTGDDEQYF	TGCGCCAGCAGTGACGGGACAGGGGATGACGAGCAGTACTTC
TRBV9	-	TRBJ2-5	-	CASSVDVSQEETQYF	TGTGCCAGCAGCGTAGATGTTAGCCAAGAAGAGACCCAGTACTTC
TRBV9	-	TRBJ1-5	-	CASSAGQINQPQHF	TGTGCCAGCAGCGCGGGACAAATCAATCAGCCCCAGCATTTT
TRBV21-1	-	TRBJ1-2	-	CASSKAARQGMGGYTF	TGTGCCAGCAGCAAAGCCGCTAGACAGGGGATGGGTGGCTACACCTTC
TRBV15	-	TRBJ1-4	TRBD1	CATSRTEMDRGGEKLFF	TGTGCCACCAGCAGAACTGAAATGGACAGGGGAGGGGAAAAACTGTTTTTT
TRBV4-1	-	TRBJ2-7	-	CASSQEHGRAYEQYF	TGCGCCAGCAGCCAAGAACACGGCAGGGCTTACGAGCAGTACTTC
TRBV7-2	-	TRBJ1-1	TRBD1	CASSLSGQGRENTEAFF	TGTGCCAGCAGCTTATCGGGACAGGGGCGGGAGAACACTGAAGCTTTCTTT
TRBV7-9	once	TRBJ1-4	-	CSSSLIPTAANEKLFF	TGTTCCAGCAGCCTAATTCCGACGGCGGCTAATGAAAAACTGTTTTTT
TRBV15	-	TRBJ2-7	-	CATSRDTSRYEQYF	TGTGCCACCAGCAGAGATACCTCCAGATACGAGCAGTACTTC
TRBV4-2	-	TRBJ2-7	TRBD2	CASSPRTSGTYEQYF	TGTGCCAGCAGCCCGCGGACTAGCGGAACCTACGAGCAGTACTTC
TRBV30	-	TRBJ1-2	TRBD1	CAWSVDGTAGYTF	TGTGCCTGGAGTGTAGACGGGACAGCCGGCTACACCTTC
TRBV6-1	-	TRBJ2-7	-	CASSEWGRQGWDEQYF	TGTGCCAGCAGTGAATGGGGTCGGCAGGGTTGGGACGAGCAGTACTTC
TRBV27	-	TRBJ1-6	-	CASSPGVTYNSPLHF	TGTGCCAGCAGTCCCGGGGTTACCTATAATTCACCCCTCCACTTT
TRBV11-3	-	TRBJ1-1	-	CASSAGRADSRAFF	TGTGCCAGCAGCGCTGGGAGGGCGGACAGTAGGGCTTTCTTT
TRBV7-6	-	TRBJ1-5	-	CASSFPLEFPGNQPQHF	TGTGCCAGCAGCTTCCCCCTAGAATTCCCCGGCAATCAGCCCCAGCATTTT
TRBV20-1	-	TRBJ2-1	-	CSAGDSNEQFF	TGCAGTGCTGGAGACAGCAATGAGCAGTTCTTC
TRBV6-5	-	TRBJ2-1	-	CASSLTSYNEQFF	TGTGCCAGCAGTTTGACATCTTACAATGAGCAGTTCTTC
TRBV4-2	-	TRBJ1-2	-	CASSQEPRQNYGYTF	TGTGCCAGCAGCCAAGAACCCCGACAGAACTATGGCTACACCTTC
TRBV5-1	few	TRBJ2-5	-	CASSLSGDETQYF	TGCGCCAGCAGCTTGTCGGGAGACGAGACCCAGTACTTC
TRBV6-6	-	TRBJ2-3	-	CASRIGGSTDTQYF	TGTGCCAGCAGGATAGGAGGAAGCACAGATACGCAGTATTTT
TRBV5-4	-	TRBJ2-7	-	CASSLGAGEQYF	TGTGCCAGCAGCTTGGGGGCTGGCGAGCAGTACTTC
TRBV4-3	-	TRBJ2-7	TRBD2	CASSQGLDRGEQYF	TGCGCCAGCAGCCAGGGACTAGACCGCGGCGAGCAGTACTTC
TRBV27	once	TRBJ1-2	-	CASRPARRQEIRVGYTF	TGTGCCAGCAGACCAGCCCGACGACAGGAAATAAGGGTTGGCTACACCTTC
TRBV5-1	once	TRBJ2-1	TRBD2	CASSALAGGNNEQFF	TGCGCCAGCAGTGCACTAGCGGGGGGGAACAATGAGCAGTTCTTC
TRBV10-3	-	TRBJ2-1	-	CAISDFEGEQFF	TGTGCCATCAGTGATTTCGAGGGTGAGCAGTTCTTC
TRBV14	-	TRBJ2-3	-	CASSRHRADTQYF	TGTGCCAGCAGCCGACACAGGGCAGATACGCAGTATTTT
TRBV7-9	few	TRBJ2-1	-	CASGRASGSVQFF	TGTGCCAGCGGGAGAGCTAGTGGCTCCGTCCAGTTCTTC
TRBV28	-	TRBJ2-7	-	CASSLLDGAYEQYF	TGTGCCAGCAGTTTATTGGACGGGGCCTACGAGCAGTACTTC
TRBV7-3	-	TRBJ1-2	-	CASSFTAVNYGYTF	TGTGCCAGCAGCTTCACAGCGGTTAACTATGGCTACACCTTC
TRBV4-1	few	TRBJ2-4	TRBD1	CASSQTGTGDKNIQYF	TGCGCCAGCAGCCAGACCGGGACAGGGGATAAAAACATTCAGTACTTC
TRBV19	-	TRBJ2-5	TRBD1	CASSIGGTVQETQYF	TGTGCCAGTAGTATAGGTGGGACAGTCCAAGAGACCCAGTACTTC